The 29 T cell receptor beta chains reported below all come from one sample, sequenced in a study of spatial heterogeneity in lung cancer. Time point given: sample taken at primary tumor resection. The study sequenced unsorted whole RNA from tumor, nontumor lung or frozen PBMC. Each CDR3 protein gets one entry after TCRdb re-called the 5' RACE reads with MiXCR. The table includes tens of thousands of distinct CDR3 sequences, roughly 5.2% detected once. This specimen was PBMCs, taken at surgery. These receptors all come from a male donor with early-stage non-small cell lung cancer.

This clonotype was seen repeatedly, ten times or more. Written as DNA, the CDR3 is TGTGCCAGCAGGGAGACAGGGGGCTCGGCCAAAAACATTCAGTACTTC. Encoded protein: CASRETGGSAKNIQYF. V and J are TRBV6-2 or TRBV6-3 and TRBJ2-4, with 10 bases aligning to TRBD1. The CDR3 is made up of 16 amino acids. The junction had 6 bases not matched to a gene; V was cut back by 6 bases and J by 1 base. CDR1 is MNHEY and CDR2 is SVGEGT in the germline V gene.

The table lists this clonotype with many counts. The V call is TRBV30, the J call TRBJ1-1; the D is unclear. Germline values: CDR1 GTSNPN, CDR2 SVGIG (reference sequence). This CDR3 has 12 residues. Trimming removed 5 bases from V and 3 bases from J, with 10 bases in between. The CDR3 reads CAWVKGYTEAFF. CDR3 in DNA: TGTGCCTGGGTCAAGGGTTACACTGAAGCTTTCTTT.

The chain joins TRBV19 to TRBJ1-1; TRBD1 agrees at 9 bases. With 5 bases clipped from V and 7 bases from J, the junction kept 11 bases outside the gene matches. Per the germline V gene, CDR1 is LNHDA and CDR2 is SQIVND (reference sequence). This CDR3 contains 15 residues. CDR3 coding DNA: TGTGCCAGTAGTTGGGGGACAGGGAGACCCTTTGAAGCTTTCTTT. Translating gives CASSWGTGRPFEAFF. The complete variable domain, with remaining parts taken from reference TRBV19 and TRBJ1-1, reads DGGITQSPKYLFRKEGQNVTLSCEQNLNHDAMYWYRQDPGQGLRLIYYSQIVNDFQKGDIAEGYSVSREKKESFPLTVTSAQKNPTAFYLCASSWGTGRPFEAFFGQGTRLTVV.

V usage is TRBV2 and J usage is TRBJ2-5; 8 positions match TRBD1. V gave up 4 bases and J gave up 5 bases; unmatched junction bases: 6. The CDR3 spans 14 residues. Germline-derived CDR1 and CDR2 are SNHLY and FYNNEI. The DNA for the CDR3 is TGTGCCAGCAGTGCGACAGGACAGGGTGAGACCCAGTACTTC. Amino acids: CASSATGQGETQYF.

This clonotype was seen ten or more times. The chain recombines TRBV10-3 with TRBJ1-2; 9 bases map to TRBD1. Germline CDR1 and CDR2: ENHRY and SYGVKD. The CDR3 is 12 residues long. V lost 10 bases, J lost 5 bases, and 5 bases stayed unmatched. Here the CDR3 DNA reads TGTGCCACTGGGACAGGGCTATATGGCTACACCTTC. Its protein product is CATGTGLYGYTF.

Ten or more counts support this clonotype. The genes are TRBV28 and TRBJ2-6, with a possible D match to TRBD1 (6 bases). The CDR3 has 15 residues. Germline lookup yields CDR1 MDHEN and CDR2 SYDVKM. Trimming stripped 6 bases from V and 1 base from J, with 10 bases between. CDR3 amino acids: CASRATGSGANVLTF. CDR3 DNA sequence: TGTGCCAGCAGGGCCACAGGGTCTGGGGCCAACGTCCTGACTTTC.

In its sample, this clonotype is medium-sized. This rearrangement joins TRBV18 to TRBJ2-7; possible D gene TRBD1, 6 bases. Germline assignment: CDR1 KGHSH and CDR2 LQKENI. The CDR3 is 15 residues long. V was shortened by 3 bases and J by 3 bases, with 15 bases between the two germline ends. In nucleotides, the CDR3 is TGTGCCAGCTCACCCCAGTCCGACAGGAGCTACGAGCAGTACTTC. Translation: CASSPQSDRSYEQYF.

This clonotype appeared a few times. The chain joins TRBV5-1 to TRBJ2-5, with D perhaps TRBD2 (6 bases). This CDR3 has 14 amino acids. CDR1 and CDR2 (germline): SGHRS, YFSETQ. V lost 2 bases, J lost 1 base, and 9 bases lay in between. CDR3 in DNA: TGCGCCAGCAGCTTCTCCGGGAGCCAAGAGACCCAGTACTTC. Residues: CASSFSGSQETQYF.

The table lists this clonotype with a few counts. For the CDR3, the DNA is TGTGCCAGCAGCTTAGCGTCAACAGGAGGAAACACCATATATTTT. Translation: CASSLASTGGNTIYF. This chain joins TRBV7-2 and TRBJ1-3; D is possibly TRBD1 (5 bases). V was clipped by 0 bases and J by 4 bases, with 10 bases between them. The CDR3 extends over 15 amino acids. Germline lookup yields CDR1 SGHTA and CDR2 FQGNSA.

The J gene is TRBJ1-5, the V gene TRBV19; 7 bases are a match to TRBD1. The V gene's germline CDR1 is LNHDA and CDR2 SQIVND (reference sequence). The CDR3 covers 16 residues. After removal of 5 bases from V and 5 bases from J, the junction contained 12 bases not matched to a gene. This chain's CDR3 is CASSSLGTEKHQPQHF. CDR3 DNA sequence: TGTGCCAGTAGTTCCCTAGGGACAGAAAAACATCAGCCCCAGCATTTT.

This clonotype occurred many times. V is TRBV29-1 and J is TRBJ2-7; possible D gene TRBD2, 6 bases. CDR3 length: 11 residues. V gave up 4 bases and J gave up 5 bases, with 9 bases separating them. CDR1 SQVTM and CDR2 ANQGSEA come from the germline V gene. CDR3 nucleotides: TGCAGCGTTGGGGGGGAGAACGAGCAGTACTTC. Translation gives CSVGGENEQYF.

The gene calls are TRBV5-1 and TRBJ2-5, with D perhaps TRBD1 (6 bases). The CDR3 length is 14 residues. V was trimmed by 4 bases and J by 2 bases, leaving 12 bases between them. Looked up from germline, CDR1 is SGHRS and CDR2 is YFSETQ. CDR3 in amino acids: CASSRPQGQETQYF. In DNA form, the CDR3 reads TGCGCCAGCAGCCGACCACAGGGTCAAGAGACCCAGTACTTC.

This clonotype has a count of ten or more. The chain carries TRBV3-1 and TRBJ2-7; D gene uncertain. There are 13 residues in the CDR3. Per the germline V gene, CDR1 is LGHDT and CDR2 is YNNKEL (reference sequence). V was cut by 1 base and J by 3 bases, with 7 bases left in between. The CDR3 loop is CASSQAKGYEQYF. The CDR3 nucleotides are TGTGCCAGCAGCCAAGCGAAGGGCTACGAGCAGTACTTC.

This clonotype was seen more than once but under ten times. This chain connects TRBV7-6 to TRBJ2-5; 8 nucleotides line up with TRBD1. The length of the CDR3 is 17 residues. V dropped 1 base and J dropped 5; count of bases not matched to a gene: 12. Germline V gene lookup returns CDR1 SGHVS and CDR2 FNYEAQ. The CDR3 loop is CASSLGQVRGRRETQYF. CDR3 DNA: TGTGCCAGCAGCTTAGGTCAGGTCAGGGGGCGCAGGGAGACCCAGTACTTC.

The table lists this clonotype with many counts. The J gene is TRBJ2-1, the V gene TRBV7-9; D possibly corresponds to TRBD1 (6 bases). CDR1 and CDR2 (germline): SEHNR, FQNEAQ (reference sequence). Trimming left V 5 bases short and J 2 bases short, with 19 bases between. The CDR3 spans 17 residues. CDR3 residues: CASSPPFRQAPYNEQFF. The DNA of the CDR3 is TGTGCCAGCAGCCCCCCCTTCCGACAGGCCCCCTACAATGAGCAGTTCTTC.

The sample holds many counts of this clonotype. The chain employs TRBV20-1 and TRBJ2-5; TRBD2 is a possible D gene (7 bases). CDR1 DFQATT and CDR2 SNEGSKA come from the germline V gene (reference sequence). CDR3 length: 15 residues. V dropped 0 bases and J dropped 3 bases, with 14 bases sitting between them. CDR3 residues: CSARDAGGAEETQYF. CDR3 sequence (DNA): TGCAGTGCTAGAGACGCTGGGGGGGCCGAAGAGACCCAGTACTTC.

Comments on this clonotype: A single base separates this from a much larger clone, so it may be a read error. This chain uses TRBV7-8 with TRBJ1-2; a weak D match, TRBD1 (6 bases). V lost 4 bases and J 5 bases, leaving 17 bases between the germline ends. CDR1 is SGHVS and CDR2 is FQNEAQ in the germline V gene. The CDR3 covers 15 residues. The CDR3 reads CASSSPGECDYGYTF. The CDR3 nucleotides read TGTGCCAGCAGCTCCCCAGGGGAATGTGATTATGGCTACACCTTC.

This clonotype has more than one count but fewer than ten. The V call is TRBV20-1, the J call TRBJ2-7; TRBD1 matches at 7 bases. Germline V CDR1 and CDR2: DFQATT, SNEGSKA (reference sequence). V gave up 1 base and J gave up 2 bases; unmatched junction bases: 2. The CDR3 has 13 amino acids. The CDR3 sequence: CSARAGQTYEQYF. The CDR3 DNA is TGCAGTGCTAGAGCGGGACAGACCTACGAGCAGTACTTC.

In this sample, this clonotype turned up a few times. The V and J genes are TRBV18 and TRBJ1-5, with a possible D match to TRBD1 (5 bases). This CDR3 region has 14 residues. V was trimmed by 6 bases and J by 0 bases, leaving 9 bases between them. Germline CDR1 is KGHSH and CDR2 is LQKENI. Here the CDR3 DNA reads TGTGCCAGCTCCCAGGACAATAGCAATCAGCCCCAGCATTTT. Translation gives CASSQDNSNQPQHF.

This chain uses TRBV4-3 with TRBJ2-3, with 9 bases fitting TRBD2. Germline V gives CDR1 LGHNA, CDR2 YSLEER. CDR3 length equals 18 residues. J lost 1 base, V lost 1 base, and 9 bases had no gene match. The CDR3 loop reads CASSQAGSGGRGTDTQYF. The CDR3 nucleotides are TGCGCCAGCAGCCAAGCCGGCAGCGGGGGGCGAGGCACAGATACGCAGTATTTT.

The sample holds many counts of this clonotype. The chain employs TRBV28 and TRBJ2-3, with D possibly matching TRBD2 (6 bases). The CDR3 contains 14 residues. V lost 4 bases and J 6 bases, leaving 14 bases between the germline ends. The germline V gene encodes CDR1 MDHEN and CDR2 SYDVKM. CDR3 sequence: CASSSRGGRDTQYF. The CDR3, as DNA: TGTGCCAGCAGTTCCCGTGGAGGGCGCGATACGCAGTATTTT.

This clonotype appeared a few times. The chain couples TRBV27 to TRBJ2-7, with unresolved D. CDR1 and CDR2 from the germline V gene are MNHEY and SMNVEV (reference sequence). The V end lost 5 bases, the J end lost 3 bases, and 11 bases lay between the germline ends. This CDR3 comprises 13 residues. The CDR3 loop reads CASSPSDYYEQYF. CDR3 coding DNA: TGTGCCAGCAGTCCGAGCGATTACTACGAGCAGTACTTC.

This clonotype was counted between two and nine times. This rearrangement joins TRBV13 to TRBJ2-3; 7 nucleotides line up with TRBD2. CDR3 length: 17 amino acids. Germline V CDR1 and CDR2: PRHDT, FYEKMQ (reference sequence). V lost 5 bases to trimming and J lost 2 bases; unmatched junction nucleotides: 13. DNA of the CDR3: TGTGCCAGCAGCCCCCCCAGCTGGGGGGGGGACACAGATACGCAGTATTTT. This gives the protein CASSPPSWGGDTDTQYF.

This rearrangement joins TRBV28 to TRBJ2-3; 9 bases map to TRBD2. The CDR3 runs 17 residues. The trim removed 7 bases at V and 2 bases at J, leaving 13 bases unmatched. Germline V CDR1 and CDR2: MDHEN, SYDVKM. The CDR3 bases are TGTGCCAGCATCGAAGAGGGCGGGGGGGCCGACACAGATACGCAGTATTTT. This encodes CASIEEGGGADTDTQYF. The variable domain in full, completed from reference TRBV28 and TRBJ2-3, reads DVKVTQSSRYLVKRTGEKVFLECVQDMDHENMFWYRQDPGLGLRLIYFSYDVKMKEKGDIPEGYSVSREKKERFSLILESASTNQTSMYLCASIEEGGGADTDTQYFGPGTRLTVL.

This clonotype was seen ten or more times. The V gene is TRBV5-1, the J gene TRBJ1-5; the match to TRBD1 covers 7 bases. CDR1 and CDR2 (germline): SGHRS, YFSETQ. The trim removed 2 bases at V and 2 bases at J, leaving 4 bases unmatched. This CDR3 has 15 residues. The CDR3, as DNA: TGCGCCAGCAGCTTAGAGGGGGCTGGCAATCAGCCCCAGCATTTT. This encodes CASSLEGAGNQPQHF.

The CDR3 here is CSARDGTGGPAEVETQYF. The CDR3 region has the DNA TGCAGTGCTAGAGATGGGACAGGAGGCCCCGCCGAGGTAGAGACCCAGTACTTC. The gene calls are TRBV20-1 and TRBJ2-5; TRBD1 agrees at 8 bases. Unmatched junction bases numbered 16, after V lost 0 bases and J lost 4 bases. The CDR3 has 18 amino acids. Germline V gives CDR1 DFQATT, CDR2 SNEGSKA (reference sequence).

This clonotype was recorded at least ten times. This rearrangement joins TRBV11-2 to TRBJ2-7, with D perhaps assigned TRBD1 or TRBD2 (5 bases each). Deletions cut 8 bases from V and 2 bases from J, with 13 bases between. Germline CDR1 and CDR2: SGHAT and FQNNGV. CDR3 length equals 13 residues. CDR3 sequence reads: CASEGTETYEQYF. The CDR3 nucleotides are TGTGCCAGCGAAGGGACGGAGACCTACGAGCAGTACTTC.

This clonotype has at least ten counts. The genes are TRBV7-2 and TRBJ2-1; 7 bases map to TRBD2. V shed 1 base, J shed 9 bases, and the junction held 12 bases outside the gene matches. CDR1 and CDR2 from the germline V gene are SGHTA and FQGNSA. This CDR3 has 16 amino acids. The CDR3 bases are TGTGCCAGCAGCTTAGTCGCGGGGAGGGCATCCAGTGAGCAGTTCTTC. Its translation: CASSLVAGRASSEQFF.

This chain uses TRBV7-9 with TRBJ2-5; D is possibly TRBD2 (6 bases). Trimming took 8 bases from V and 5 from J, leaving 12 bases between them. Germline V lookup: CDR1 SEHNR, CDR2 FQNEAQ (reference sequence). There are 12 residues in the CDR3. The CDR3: CASGTGGETQYF. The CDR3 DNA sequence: TGTGCCAGCGGGACTGGCGGGGAGACCCAGTACTTC.